This T cell receptor beta chain was identified during a study of T cells in women clearing cervical HPV infection (dated by TCRdb to between 2017 and 2018). Regarding the complete study: Cases were roughly 23 women with histologically confirmed HPV16-related CIN3 or worse, including a couple of invasive cancers. As quality controls, five blinded duplicates were added to each group, bringing the total to 60 or so samples made up of 50 or so participants and approximately ten replicates. For cases, the median interval between lesion detection and blood sampling was more than 130 days, with an interquartile range of 90 to 200 days. Cases and controls were matched on year of sample collection and on age within five years. Cases had a median age of around 34 years compared with approximately 41 for controls, and baseline characteristics showed no significant differences between the groups. This exploratory proof-of-principle case-control study, nested within the Guanacaste HPV Natural History Study in Costa Rica, compared TCR repertoires among women with different cervical HPV16 outcomes. HLA typing was available for only a few women, so HLA type could not be excluded as a confounder. The parent cohort enrolled around 9,800 women aged 18 or older in Guanacaste, Costa Rica, during about 1993 to 1994 and followed them for approximately 7 years. The 25 controls were women who cleared a single incident HPV16 infection within 12 months without developing precancer or cancer. Blood from cases was collected at the visit where the lesion was first found, while blood from controls was collected once the infection could no longer be detected. Study-wide findings and limitations: Cases were distinguished from controls with an estimated AUC of over 0.75 by random forest classifiers combining richness and V gene abundances. Because the number of T cells in each sample was unknown, differences in richness could reflect differing T-cell content rather than repertoire biology. TRBV6-7 relative abundance was lower in cases than in controls (roughly 0.12% versus 0.17%; Bonferroni P = 0.0008). The cross-sectional design could not show whether associations preceded infection or resulted from it; effector/memory subsets and HPV-specific T cells were not isolated. CIN3+ cases had significantly higher TCR repertoire richness than controls across sequencing depths, but evenness did not differ between the groups.

The CDR3 contains 14 residues, cysteine and phenylalanine counted. The 33 bases shown cover part of the CDR3, and their frame starts at base 1. Here V drops 4 bases and J drops 2 bases, and the junction holds 1 base not matched to any gene. In the germline V gene, CDR1 corresponds to MGHRA and CDR2 to YSYEKL. Concerning this clone itself: This clone's antigen is unknown. The missing CDR3 end, 3 residues past where the read stops, is filled in from the germline J gene.

Every participant had a single incident cervical HPV16 infection, and women with prevalent HPV16 infections were excluded. Cervical HPV DNA was detected with MY09/MY11 PCR, and genotyping was done with dot-blot hybridization. Approximately 15 mL of heparinized blood were centrifuged, and the buffy coat was aliquoted, frozen at -30°C, then stored at -80°C. QIAGEN kits were used to extract genomic DNA from buffy coat specimens. Using the immunoSEQ assay, multiplex PCR amplified TCR beta CDR3 regions from an average of roughly 1,200 ng of genomic DNA per sample. Primer bias was corrected in the assay by using a complete synthetic TCR repertoire to establish an amplification baseline. The amplicons were sequenced using the Illumina platform. From the authors' description of their analysis: Sequences were error-corrected by clustering with frequency ratios and a modified nearest-neighbor algorithm and were then analyzed in the immunoSEQ Analyzer with IMGT gene definitions. At each rarefaction depth, TCR richness and evenness were averaged over 20 rarefaction repeats, and samples with fewer sequences than the depth were excluded. Relative abundances of V, D and J genes were compared between groups using Wilcoxon rank sum tests, with FDR correction applied. In the blinded duplicates, the intraclass correlation was about 95% for TCR richness and averaged about 80% across around 70 gene segments. The table comes from immuneACCESS by way of TCRdb, which keeps in-frame sequences with V and J called. Part of the clones is missing from these tables; in studies checked, under half for an unresolved V gene and the rest for unknown reasons. That table is the source of V, J and clone size, and D and trimming were worked out from the DNA. The sample's table lists a count of 25,000 to 35,000 clones. Of the sample, approximately 22% falls within the top ten clones.

Here the chain combines TRBV4-1 and TRBJ1-5; 8 nucleotides in the junction match TRBD1. Sequenced: blood buffy coat. The receptor's source is a woman aged 18 to 75 with a cervical HPV16 infection that either progressed to CIN3+ or cleared (not recorded which). The CDR3 region reads CASSRGQGNQPQHF. The DNA read from the CDR3 is TGCGCCAGCAGCCGGGGACAGGGCAATCAGCCC.